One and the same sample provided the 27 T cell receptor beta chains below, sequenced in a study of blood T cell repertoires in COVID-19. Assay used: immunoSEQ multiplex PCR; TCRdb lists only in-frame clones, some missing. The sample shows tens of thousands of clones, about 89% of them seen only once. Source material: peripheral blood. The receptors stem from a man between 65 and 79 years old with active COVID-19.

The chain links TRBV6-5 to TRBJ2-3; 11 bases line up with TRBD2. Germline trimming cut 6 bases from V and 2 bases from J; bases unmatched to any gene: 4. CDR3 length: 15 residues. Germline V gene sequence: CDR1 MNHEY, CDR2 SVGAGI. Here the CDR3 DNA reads TGTGCCAGCAGCCGACTAGCGGGGAACACAGATACGCAGTATTTT. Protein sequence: CASSRLAGNTDTQYF.

As DNA, the CDR3 is TGTGCCAGCAGCTTAGTTATTCGTACTAGAGAGACCCAGTACTTC. Encoded protein: CASSLVIRTRETQYF. This chain uses TRBV11-3 with TRBJ2-5; D may be TRBD2 (5 bases). V lost 1 base, J lost 4 bases, and 13 bases lay in between. Germline CDR1 SGHNT, CDR2 YENEEA. The CDR3 contains 15 residues.

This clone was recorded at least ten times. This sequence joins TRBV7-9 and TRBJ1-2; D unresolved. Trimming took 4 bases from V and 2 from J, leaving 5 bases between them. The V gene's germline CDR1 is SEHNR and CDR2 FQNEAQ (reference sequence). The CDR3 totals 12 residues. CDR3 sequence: CASSSVNYGYTF. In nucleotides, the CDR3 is TGTGCCAGCAGCTCCGTAAACTATGGCTACACCTTC. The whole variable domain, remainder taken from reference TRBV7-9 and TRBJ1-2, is DTGVSQNPRHKITKRGQNVTFRCDPISEHNRLYWYRQTLGQGPEFLTYFQNEAQLEKSRLLSDRFSAERPKGSFSTLEIQRTEQGDSAMYLCASSSVNYGYTFGSGTRLTVV.

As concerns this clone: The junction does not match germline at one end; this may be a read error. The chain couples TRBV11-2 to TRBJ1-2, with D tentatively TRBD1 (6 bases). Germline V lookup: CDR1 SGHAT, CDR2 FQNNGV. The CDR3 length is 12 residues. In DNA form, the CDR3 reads TGTGCCAGCAGCTTAGTCAGGGGCGGTATTCAGTTC. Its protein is CASSLVRGGIQF.

CDR3 region: CASRKPEGALYGYTF. CDR3 DNA: TGTGCCAGCAGAAAACCGGAGGGAGCCCTTTATGGCTACACCTTC. V usage is TRBV2 and J usage is TRBJ1-2; unclear D gene. The CDR3 length is 15 residues. Germline values: CDR1 SNHLY, CDR2 FYNNEI. The V and J ends lost 6 bases and 5 bases respectively, with 19 bases between them.

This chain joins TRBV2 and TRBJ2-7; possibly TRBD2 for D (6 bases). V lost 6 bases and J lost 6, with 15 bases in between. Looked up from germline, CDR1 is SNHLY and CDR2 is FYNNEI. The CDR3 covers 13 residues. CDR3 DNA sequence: TGTGCCAGCAGGTCGGGGGAATTCAGCGAGCAGTACTTC. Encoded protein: CASRSGEFSEQYF. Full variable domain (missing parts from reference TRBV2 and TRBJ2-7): EPEVTQTPSHQVTQMGQEVILRCVPISNHLYFYWYRQILGQKVEFLVSFYNNEISEKSEIFDDQFSVERPDGSNFTLKIRSTKLEDSAMYFCASRSGEFSEQYFGPGTRLTVT.

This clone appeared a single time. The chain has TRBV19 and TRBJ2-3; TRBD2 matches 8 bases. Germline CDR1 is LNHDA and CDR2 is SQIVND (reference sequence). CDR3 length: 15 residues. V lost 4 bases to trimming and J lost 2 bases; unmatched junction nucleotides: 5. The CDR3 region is CASSNPAGATDTQYF. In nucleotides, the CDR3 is TGTGCCAGTAGTAACCCAGCGGGGGCCACAGATACGCAGTATTTT. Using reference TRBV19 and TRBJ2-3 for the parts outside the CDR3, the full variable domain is DGGITQSPKYLFRKEGQNVTLSCEQNLNHDAMYWYRQDPGQGLRLIYYSQIVNDFQKGDIAEGYSVSREKKESFPLTVTSAQKNPTAFYLCASSNPAGATDTQYFGPGTRLTVL.

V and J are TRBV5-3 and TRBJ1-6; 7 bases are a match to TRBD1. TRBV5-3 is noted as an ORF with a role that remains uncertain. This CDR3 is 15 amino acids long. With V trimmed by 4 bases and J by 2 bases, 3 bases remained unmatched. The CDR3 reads CARSLQGTYNSPLHF. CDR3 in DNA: TGTGCCAGAAGCCTACAGGGGACCTATAATTCACCCCTCCACTTT.

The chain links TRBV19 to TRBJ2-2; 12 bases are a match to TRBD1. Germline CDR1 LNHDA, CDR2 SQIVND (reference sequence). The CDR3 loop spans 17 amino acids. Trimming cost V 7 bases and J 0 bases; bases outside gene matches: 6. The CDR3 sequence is CASTPGTGGANTGELFF. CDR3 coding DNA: TGTGCCAGTACTCCCGGGACAGGGGGCGCGAACACCGGGGAGCTGTTTTTT.

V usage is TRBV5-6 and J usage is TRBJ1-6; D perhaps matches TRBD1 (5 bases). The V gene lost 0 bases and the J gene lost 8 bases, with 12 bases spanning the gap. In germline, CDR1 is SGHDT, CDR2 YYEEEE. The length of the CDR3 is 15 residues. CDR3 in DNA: TGTGCCAGCAGCTTGGATCAGGGCCCCGATTCACCCCTCCACTTT. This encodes CASSLDQGPDSPLHF.

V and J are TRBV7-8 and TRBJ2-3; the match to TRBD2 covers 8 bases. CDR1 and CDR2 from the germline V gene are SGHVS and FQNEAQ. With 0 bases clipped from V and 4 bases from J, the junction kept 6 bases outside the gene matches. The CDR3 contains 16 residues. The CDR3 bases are TGTGCCAGCAGCTTAGCGGGGACTAGTCGGTCAGATACGCAGTATTTT. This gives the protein CASSLAGTSRSDTQYF.

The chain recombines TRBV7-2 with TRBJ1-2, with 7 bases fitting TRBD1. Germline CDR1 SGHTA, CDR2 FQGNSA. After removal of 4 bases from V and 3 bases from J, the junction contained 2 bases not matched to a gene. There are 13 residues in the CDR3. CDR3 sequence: CASSSQGDYGYTF. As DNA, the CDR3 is TGTGCCAGCAGCTCCCAGGGGGACTATGGCTACACCTTC.

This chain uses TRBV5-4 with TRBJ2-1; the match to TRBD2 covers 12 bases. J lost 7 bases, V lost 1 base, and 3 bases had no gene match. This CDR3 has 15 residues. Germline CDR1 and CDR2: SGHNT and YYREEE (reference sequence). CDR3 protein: CASSLRLAGGNEQFF. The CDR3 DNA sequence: TGTGCCAGCAGCTTGAGGCTAGCGGGGGGGAATGAGCAGTTCTTC.

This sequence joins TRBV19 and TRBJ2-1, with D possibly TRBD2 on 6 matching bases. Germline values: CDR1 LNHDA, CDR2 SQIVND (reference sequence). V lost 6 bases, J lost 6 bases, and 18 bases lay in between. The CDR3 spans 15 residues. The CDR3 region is CASRPSEATPNEQFF. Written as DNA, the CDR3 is TGTGCCAGTAGACCTAGCGAGGCAACTCCCAATGAGCAGTTCTTC.

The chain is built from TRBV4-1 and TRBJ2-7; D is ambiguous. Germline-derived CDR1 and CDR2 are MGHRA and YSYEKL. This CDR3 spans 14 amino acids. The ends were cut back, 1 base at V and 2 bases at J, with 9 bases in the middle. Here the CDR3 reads CASSQGLSAYEQYF. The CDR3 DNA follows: TGCGCCAGCAGCCAAGGTTTGTCCGCCTACGAGCAGTACTTC.

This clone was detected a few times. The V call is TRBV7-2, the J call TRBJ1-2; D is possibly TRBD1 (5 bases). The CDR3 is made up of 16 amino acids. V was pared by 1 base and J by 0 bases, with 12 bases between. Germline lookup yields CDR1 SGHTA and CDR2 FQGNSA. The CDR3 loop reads CASSLGGSLPNYGYTF. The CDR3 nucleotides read TGTGCCAGCAGCTTAGGGGGCTCCCTCCCTAACTATGGCTACACCTTC.

The CDR3 sequence is CASNRGGQQPQHF. The DNA of the CDR3 is TGTGCCAGCAACCGGGGGGGCCAGCAGCCCCAGCATTTT. The chain couples TRBV6-6 to TRBJ1-5, with D possibly being TRBD1 (6 bases). V lost 7 bases to trimming and J lost 7 bases, with 14 bases between them. Germline lookup yields CDR1 MNHNY and CDR2 SVGAGI (reference sequence). The CDR3 has 13 amino acids.

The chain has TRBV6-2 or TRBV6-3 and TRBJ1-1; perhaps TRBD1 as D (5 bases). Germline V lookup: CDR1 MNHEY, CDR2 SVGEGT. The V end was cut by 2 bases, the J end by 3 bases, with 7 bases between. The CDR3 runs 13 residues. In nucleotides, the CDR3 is TGTGCCAGCAGTTACGGACAACACACTGAAGCTTTCTTT. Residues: CASSYGQHTEAFF.

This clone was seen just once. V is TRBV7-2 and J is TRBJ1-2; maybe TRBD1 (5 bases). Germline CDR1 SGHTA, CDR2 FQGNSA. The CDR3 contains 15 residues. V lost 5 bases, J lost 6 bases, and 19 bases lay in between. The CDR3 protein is CASSPGRGSLHGYTF. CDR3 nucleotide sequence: TGTGCCAGCAGCCCGGGCCGGGGGTCTCTTCATGGCTACACCTTC.

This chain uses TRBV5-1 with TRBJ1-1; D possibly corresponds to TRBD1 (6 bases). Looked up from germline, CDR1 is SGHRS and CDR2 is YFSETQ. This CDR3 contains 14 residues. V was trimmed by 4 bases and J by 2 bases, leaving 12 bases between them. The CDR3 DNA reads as TGCGCCAGCAGCCCAAGGGGGGGTAACACTGAAGCTTTCTTT. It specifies CASSPRGGNTEAFF.

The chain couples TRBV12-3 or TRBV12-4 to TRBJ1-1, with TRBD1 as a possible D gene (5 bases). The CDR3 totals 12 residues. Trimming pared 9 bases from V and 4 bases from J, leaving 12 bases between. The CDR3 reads CASSWGGTEAFF. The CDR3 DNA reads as TGTGCCAGTTCTTGGGGCGGCACTGAAGCTTTCTTT.

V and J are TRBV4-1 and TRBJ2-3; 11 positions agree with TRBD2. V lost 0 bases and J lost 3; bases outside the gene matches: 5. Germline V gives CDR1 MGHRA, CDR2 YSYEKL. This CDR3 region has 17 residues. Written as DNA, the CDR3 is TGCGCCAGCAGCCAAGATGCGACTAGCGGGGAGACAGATACGCAGTATTTT. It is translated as CASSQDATSGETDTQYF.

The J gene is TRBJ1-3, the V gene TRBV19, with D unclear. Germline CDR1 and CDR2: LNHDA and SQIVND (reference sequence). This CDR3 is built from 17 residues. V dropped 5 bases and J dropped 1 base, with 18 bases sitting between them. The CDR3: CASSAPDRVRSGNTIYF. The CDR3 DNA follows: TGTGCCAGTAGTGCCCCCGACCGGGTCCGGTCTGGAAACACCATATATTTT. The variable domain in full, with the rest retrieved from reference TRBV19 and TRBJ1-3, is DGGITQSPKYLFRKEGQNVTLSCEQNLNHDAMYWYRQDPGQGLRLIYYSQIVNDFQKGDIAEGYSVSREKKESFPLTVTSAQKNPTAFYLCASSAPDRVRSGNTIYFGEGSWLTVV.

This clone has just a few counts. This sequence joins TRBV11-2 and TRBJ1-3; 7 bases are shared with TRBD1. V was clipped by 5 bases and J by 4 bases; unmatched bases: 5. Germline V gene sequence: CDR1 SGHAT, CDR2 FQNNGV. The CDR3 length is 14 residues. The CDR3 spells CASSPTGTGNTIYF. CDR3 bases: TGTGCCAGCAGCCCGACAGGGACCGGAAACACCATATATTTT.

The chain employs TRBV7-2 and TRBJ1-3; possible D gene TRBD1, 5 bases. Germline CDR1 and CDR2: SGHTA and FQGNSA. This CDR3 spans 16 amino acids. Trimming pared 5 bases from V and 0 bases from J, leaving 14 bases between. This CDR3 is CASSPPGGLSGNTIYF. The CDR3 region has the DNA TGTGCCAGCAGCCCCCCCGGGGGACTCTCTGGAAACACCATATATTTT.

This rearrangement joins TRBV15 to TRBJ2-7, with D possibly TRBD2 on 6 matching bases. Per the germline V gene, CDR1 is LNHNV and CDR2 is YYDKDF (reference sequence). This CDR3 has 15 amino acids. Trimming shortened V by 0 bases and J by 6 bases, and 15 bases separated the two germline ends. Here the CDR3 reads CATSREAPTSSEQYF. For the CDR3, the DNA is TGTGCCACCAGCAGAGAAGCCCCGACTAGTTCCGAGCAGTACTTC.

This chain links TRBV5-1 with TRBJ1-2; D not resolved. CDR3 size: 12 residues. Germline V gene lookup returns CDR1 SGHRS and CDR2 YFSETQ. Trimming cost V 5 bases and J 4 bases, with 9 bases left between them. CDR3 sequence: CASRPDSYGYTF. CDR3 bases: TGCGCCAGCAGACCAGACTCCTATGGCTACACCTTC.